This T cell receptor beta chain was sequenced during a study of cytomegalovirus exposure and HLA in healthy donors (dated by TCRdb to the late 2010s). Concerning the study at large: An earlier analysis of some 500 of the donors reported approximately 270 Gb of sequence data and more than 90 million unique TCR beta sequences from around 200 million T cells. An early release that covered about 600 HLA-typed donors contained around 330 gigabases of sequencing data and tens of millions of unique TCR sequences. Of the approximately 400 genotyped donors, about 80% fell in the genetic ancestry cluster associated with self-reported Caucasian donors. The aim of the study was to test whether cataloging public T cell receptors could identify signatures of past pathogen exposure. Using immunosequencing, the study profiled T cell repertoires from around 670 subjects and related those repertoires to cytomegalovirus serostatus. A separate validation cohort of approximately 120 different subjects was used in addition to the approximately 700-subject first cohort. To predict cytomegalovirus infection status, the study combined high-throughput TCR immunosequencing, statistical association of individual TCRs with disease status, and machine learning. A later analysis re-examined previously published TCR beta repertoires from hundreds of donors and added high-resolution HLA genotyping to investigate patterns of TCR occurrence. Rather than using new phenotypic data, the later analysis identified candidate immune exposures from TCR beta sequences and from how often those sequences occurred across donors. An earlier analysis of approximately 500 of the donors applied high-throughput TCR beta sequencing to assess whether each TCR beta V gene segment acted as functional or pseudogenic. Donor age, sex, ethnicity and CMV serostatus were compiled together with the repertoire data. A later genetic analysis took genome-wide SNP genotypes for about 65% of the 666 donors and used that subset as a discovery cohort. All discovery cohort repertoires had been generated on a single sequencing platform. Both class I and class II loci were covered by HLA typing, at four-digit resolution. The number of typed donors differed by locus: about 620-640 for A, B, C, DRB1 and DQB1; about 520 for DQA1; some 610 for DPA1; and roughly 490 for DPB1. A few DR-DQ haplotypes were treated as single units for association and clustering because of strong linkage in the cohort. On average, around 240,000 unique TCR beta nucleotide sequences were sequenced per donor among a few hundred genotyped donors of the cohort, with 15% to 20% of those sequences being non-productive. On the study overall, not on this receptor specifically: According to a later analysis, most CMV-associated TCR beta chains appeared to be HLA-restricted, and the HLA associations seemed to be driven largely by CMV exposure. Immune exposure information for the cohort was limited to CMV serostatus. HLA typing was unavailable for some donors at each locus, so association tests used only the typed subset. A later genetic analysis associated a missense DCLRE1C variant with V-gene and J-gene trimming of TCR beta chains, and an independent cohort replicated the association. Because counts were too low, roughly 16 rarely observed V segments, including chromosome 9 orphons, were excluded from the earlier analysis of 587 of the donors. The sequencing pipeline was judged likely to have produced a cluster of highly shared sequence variants as a technical artifact. The 87-base-pair reads could not distinguish some IMGT-functional V segments, including TRBV6-2 and TRBV6-3, so those segments were excluded. A later analysis reported that several top co-occurrence clusters appeared linked to parvovirus B19, influenza, CMV and Epstein-Barr virus. According to a later analysis, TCR association rates differed among HLA loci, with DRB1 alleles showing the most associated TCRs and HLA-C alleles showing the fewest. In both the original and validation cohorts, the classifier was reported to diagnose cytomegalovirus status with high specificity and sensitivity. Compared with equally common non-associated chains, HLA-associated TCR beta chains in a later analysis were more clonally expanded and had lower generation probabilities. When HLA alleles, especially DR and DQ, strongly co-occurred, TCR associations were difficult to assign to individual alleles. Roughly uniform sequencing depth across donors was assumed in presence/absence analyses, although this assumption may not hold. According to a later genetic analysis, donors in an Asian-associated ancestry cluster had fewer N-insertions in productive TCRs than the approximately 630-donor mean. While some public TCRs were present in many individuals, most TCR sequences turned up only very rarely across donors. Only TCR beta chains were sequenced in this cohort, and the absence of alpha or paired-chain data limited detectable features. A few of the identified cytomegalovirus-associated TCR beta chains were confirmed in vitro to be specific for cytomegalovirus antigens. In an earlier analysis of 587 of the donors, most TCR beta V segments were observed in productive rearrangements about 87% or about 30% of the time, broadly matching IMGT annotations. The authors suggested that the approach could potentially be extended to other disease states and immunological phenotypes. Linkage disequilibrium might explain the correlated functional status among segregating V segments, but an unknown experimental factor could not be excluded. A later analysis associated around 16,000 TCR beta sequences with specific HLA alleles at a false discovery rate of 0.05. In the study, some 160 TCR beta chains were listed as associated with cytomegalovirus. A further reported finding was that TCR beta sequences accurately predicted the HLA-A and HLA-B alleles for most subjects in the first cohort.

Trimming leaves V shorter by 2 bases and J shorter by 4 bases, with the junction holding 3 bases beyond the gene matches. The cysteine opens and the phenylalanine closes a CDR3 of 15 amino acids. Left in the record is the CDR3 DNA by itself, 45 bases read in frame from the first base. The germline V gene provides CDR1 MNHEY and CDR2 SVGAGI. Of note for this clone: This receptor's antigen is unknown. Per-base quality was not reported, and no clone a single base away is much larger than it.

In total, over 600 healthy bone marrow donors made up the cohort. Cohort members were all nominally healthy when sampled, although unrecorded immune exposures were likely present. The donor was CMV seronegative and belonged to the group of 352 seronegative cohort members. Every donor gave a peripheral blood sample, and the peripheral blood mononuclear cells from that sample were used for TCR beta sequencing. Genomic DNA extraction from the blood cell samples was performed with the Qiagen DNeasy Blood Extraction Kit. The method behind the library was the immunoSEQ multiplex PCR assay. For the multiplex PCR, a mixture combining 60 forward primers for TCR Vbeta segments and 13 reverse primers for TCR Jbeta segments was used. Amplification of the CDR3 region of rearranged TCR beta genes was performed with a multiplex PCR assay on genomic DNA. Amplified TCR beta libraries were sequenced as 87-base-pair reads on the Illumina HiSeq System. In the source study's methods: In a later analysis, 77 million or so unique TCR beta chains were counted across the 666 repertoires, and roughly 9.9 million of these chains were shared by at least two donors. Raw reads were error-corrected and collapsed into unique sequences with a nearest-neighbor algorithm that merged closely related sequences to remove PCR and sequencing errors. V, D and J gene segments were assigned by aligning CDR3 sequences to IMGT reference sequences. For a sequence to be retained, a match of at least six nucleotides to both a V gene segment and a J gene segment was required. Rearrangements were classified as productive when the CDR3 lacked stop codons and remained in frame with V and J, and all other rearrangements were classified as non-productive. Following IMGT convention, CDR3 was defined as the stretch from the second conserved V-encoded cysteine up to the conserved J-encoded phenylalanine. The earlier analysis of about 530 of the donors excluded any sequence lacking an unambiguous match to a single V gene segment. An earlier analysis of almost 600 of the donors classified V segments as functional when productive rearrangements were above 56.7% and as segregating when the standard deviation between donors was above 5%. A statistical classification framework was developed to diagnose cytomegalovirus status using the catalog of TCR beta chain sequences. V and J gene assignment, in a later analysis, came from comparing TCR nucleotide sequences with IMGT/GENE-DB human TR gene sequences. A later analysis assigned CDR3 sequences and most-parsimonious VDJ recombination scenarios with the TCRdist pipeline. A later analysis defined each TCR beta chain by its CDR3 amino acid sequence plus V-gene family, and excluded reads lacking a unique V-gene family. As a way to deal with suspected cross-contamination and a sequencing artifact, a later analysis dropped nearly 600 nucleotide sequences that were highly shared and had low generation probability. In a later analysis, a clonal expansion index was calculated for each public chain from normalized within-repertoire ranks of inferred template counts. In a later analysis, generation probabilities were computed using a VDJ recombination model fitted to out-of-frame rearrangements, and the results were checked against IGoR. Hypergeometric tests were used in a later analysis to score TCR-TCR, TCR-HLA and TCR-CMV co-occurrence, with a repertoire-size bias correction applied to the TCR pairs. False discovery rates were estimated in a later analysis by permuting HLA or CMV assignments 20 times. A later analysis grouped co-occurring TCRs with DBSCAN, adding TCRdist sequence similarity when clustering within HLA-allele-positive subsets. For co-occurrence clustering, repertoires with fewer than 30,000 or more than 120,000 public chains were excluded, along with 5 or 6 repertoires with anomalous nucleotide sharing. Here the immuneACCESS table is served through TCRdb, limited to in-frame sequences with V and J called. Missing clones are a known gap in these copies; in checked studies unresolved V genes cover under half, and the rest lacks a known reason. V, J and clone size reflect that table, while D and trimming were determined from the DNA. This sample gives over 50,000 clones in total; roughly 80% of them show up just once. The ten top clones hold approximately 1.5% of the sample.

The chain links TRBV6-5 with TRBJ1-2; the junction holds 11 bases that match TRBD1. This receptor was taken from a man aged 35 to 55 in good health and CMV-seronegative. Source material: PBMCs. The nucleotides are TGTGCCAGCAGTTACACGGGACAGGGGGTCTATGGCTACACCTTC. It codes for CASSYTGQGVYGYTF.